The rows below give T cell receptor beta chains drawn from one sample of a study of blood T cell repertoires in COVID-19. The assay was immunoSEQ multiplex PCR, and TCRdb's table has in-frame clones only and misses some. In the table there are fewer than 450,000 clones, roughly 90% of which are singletons. The sample was peripheral blood. The receptors come from a woman aged 65 to 85 with COVID-19, enrolled during active disease. CDR3s include the opening cysteine and the closing phenylalanine or tryptophan. The D gene is left open where the match is weak. Not all rows give a size; the values are once, few, many and, for expanded clones, a class.

D gene	V gene	J gene	clone size	CDR3 DNA	CDR3 protein
NA	TRBV3-1/TRBV3-2	TRBJ2-7	NA	TGTGCCAGCAGCCCCGGCGGAGGCCGCACCCTCTACGAGCAGTACTTC	CASSPGGGRTLYEQYF
TRBD1	TRBV3-1/TRBV3-2	TRBJ1-2	few	TGTGCCAGCAGCGCTCGGGACAGGTTTTCAAACTATGGCTACACCTTC	CASSARDRFSNYGYTF
NA	TRBV27	TRBJ2-7	once	TGTGCCAGCAGTCCCGGGGGTTCTACCTACGAGCAGTACTTC	CASSPGGSTYEQYF
NA	TRBV4-1	TRBJ1-2	NA	TGCGCCAGCAGCCAAGTTCAGCAGGGGAGAAACGGCTACACCTTC	CASSQVQQGRNGYTF
NA	TRBV21-1	TRBJ1-5	NA	TGTGCCAGCAGCTACCCAGGCAGGGGTCAGCCCCAGCATTTT	CASSYPGRGQPQHF
NA	TRBV6-5	TRBJ2-3	NA	TGTGCCAGCAGTTACTCGGGGCAGGCCCGTCTCGATACGCAGTATTTT	CASSYSGQARLDTQYF
TRBD1	TRBV30	TRBJ1-4	NA	TGTGCCTGGAGGGACCGGACAGGGGATGAAAAACTGTTTTTT	CAWRDRTGDEKLFF
TRBD1	TRBV7-2	TRBJ2-5	NA	TGTGCCAGCAGCCTGGACAGGGGGGCAGAGACCCAGTACTTC	CASSLDRGAETQYF
TRBD1	TRBV7-2	TRBJ1-2	NA	TGTGCCAGCAGCCATGGACAGGCGACCTATGGCTACACCTTC	CASSHGQATYGYTF
NA	TRBV21-1	TRBJ2-5	few	TGTGCCAGCCCGCCGGCTAGCGGGTTCCAAGAGACCCAGTACTTC	CASPPASGFQETQYF
TRBD1	TRBV19	TRBJ1-1	NA	TGTGCCAGTAGTAAGGGACAGCTGAACACTGAAGCTTTCTTT	CASSKGQLNTEAFF
TRBD1	TRBV5-1	TRBJ1-2	NA	TGCGCCAGCAGCCAGGGGACAGTTGGCTACACCTTC	CASSQGTVGYTF
NA	TRBV7-2	TRBJ2-3	NA	TGTGCCAGCAGCTTAGACGGCGGGGGCACAGATACGCAGTATTTT	CASSLDGGGTDTQYF
TRBD1	TRBV24-1	TRBJ1-2	NA	TGTGCCACCAGTGACCCGGGACAGGGGATAAACTATGGCTACACCTTC	CATSDPGQGINYGYTF
NA	TRBV18	TRBJ2-7	NA	TGTGCCAGCTCACCTAGGTCTGACAGGCCTTACGAGCAGTACTTC	CASSPRSDRPYEQYF
NA	TRBV6-5	TRBJ1-1	once	TGTGCCAGCAGCCGAGGGAACACTGAAGCTTTCTTT	CASSRGNTEAFF
NA	TRBV5-1	TRBJ1-1	NA	TGCGCCAGCAGTGACGGGTATCGGGGGACTGAAGCTTTCTTT	CASSDGYRGTEAFF
TRBD2	TRBV9	TRBJ2-1	NA	TGTGCCAGCAGCCTCAGGAGCGGGGGGCACAATGAGCAGTTCTTC	CASSLRSGGHNEQFF
TRBD2	TRBV24-1	TRBJ2-2	once	TGTGCCACCAGTGATTCTAGTAGCGGGGGAAGCGGGGAGCTGTTTTTT	CATSDSSSGGSGELFF
NA	TRBV7-2	TRBJ1-2	NA	TGTGCCAGCAGCTTAGATTTCGGCCAGGGGTATGGCTACACCTTC	CASSLDFGQGYGYTF
TRBD2	TRBV7-2	TRBJ2-7	NA	TGTGCCAGCAGCTTCGGACTAGCGGGGACCTACGAGCAGTACTTC	CASSFGLAGTYEQYF
TRBD2	TRBV24-1	TRBJ2-2	once	TGTGCCACCAGTGATTTTGGCGGGGGGCGGACCGGGGAGCTGTTTTTT	CATSDFGGGRTGELFF
NA	TRBV2	TRBJ1-5	NA	TGTGCCAGCAGTCAGGGTCAGCCCCAGCATTTT	CASSQGQPQHF
TRBD2	TRBV2	TRBJ2-3	NA	TGTGCCAGCAGATTACCACTAGCGGGGGGGACAGATACGCAGTATTTT	CASRLPLAGGTDTQYF
NA	TRBV27	TRBJ1-5	NA	TGTGCCAGCAGTCCGCCGGCGGCTAGCAATCAGCCCCAGCATTTT	CASSPPAASNQPQHF
TRBD2	TRBV18	TRBJ2-1	NA	TGTGCCAGCTCCGTCACGGGGGGGATGGATAAGCCGTTCTTC	CASSVTGGMDKPFF
NA	TRBV24-1	TRBJ1-2	NA	TGTGCCACCAGTGCCGCGGACGGGGGCTATGGCTACACCTTC	CATSAADGGYGYTF
NA	TRBV5-1	TRBJ2-7	NA	TGCGCCAGCAGCTTGGGCAGGGGCCCTCGGGGCGAGCAGTACTTC	CASSLGRGPRGEQYF
TRBD1	TRBV4-1	TRBJ1-2	once	TGCGCCAGCAGCCAAGTAGGAGGGGGCGGCTATGGCTACACCTTC	CASSQVGGGGYGYTF
NA	TRBV6-2/TRBV6-3	TRBJ1-1	NA	TGTGCCAGCAGTTTGCAGGGAACTGAAGCTTTCTTT	CASSLQGTEAFF
TRBD2	TRBV7-3	TRBJ2-3	NA	TGTGCCAGCAGCCCTTTAGCGGGGGGCCTCACAGATACGCAGTATTTT	CASSPLAGGLTDTQYF
NA	TRBV5-5	TRBJ2-2	once	TGTGCCAGCAGCCTAACGAACACCGGGGAGCTGTTTTTT	CASSLTNTGELFF
NA	TRBV5-1	TRBJ1-1	once	TGCGCCAGCAGCTTTTCGGGGGGCGGGACTGAAGCTTTCTTT	CASSFSGGGTEAFF
NA	TRBV2	TRBJ2-4	once	TGTGCCAGCAGTGACACACATCAAACCAAAAACATTCAGTACTTC	CASSDTHQTKNIQYF
NA	TRBV7-9	TRBJ2-7	NA	TGTGCCAGCAGCTTAGATGAGGTCGAGCAGTACTTC	CASSLDEVEQYF
NA	TRBV3-1/TRBV3-2	TRBJ2-3	NA	TGTGCCAGCAGCCTCGGGGGGCGGGTGGAAACAGATACGCAGTATTTT	CASSLGGRVETDTQYF
NA	TRBV4-3	TRBJ1-3	NA	TGCGCCAGCAGCCCGGAAGGAACAGGCAGTGGAAACACCATATATTTT	CASSPEGTGSGNTIYF
NA	TRBV27	TRBJ1-6	NA	TGTGCCAGCAGTGGCAGGGGTTCGTCACCCCTCCACTTT	CASSGRGSSPLHF
NA	TRBV21-1	TRBJ2-3	NA	TGTGCCAGCAGCTATGGACAGTTAGATACGCAGTATTTT	CASSYGQLDTQYF
NA	TRBV27	TRBJ1-2	once	TGTGCCAGCAGTTCCCGACCGGGGGTGGGTGGCTACACCTTC	CASSSRPGVGGYTF
NA	TRBV13	TRBJ1-2	NA	TGTGCCAGCAGCTCTTATACCGACAAGTTACATGGCTACACCTTC	CASSSYTDKLHGYTF
NA	TRBV7-9	TRBJ1-1	NA	TGTGCCAGCAGCTCCCTAGCGAACACTGAAGCTTTCTTT	CASSSLANTEAFF
NA	TRBV29-1	TRBJ1-2	NA	TGCAGCGTCGGTACCCAGGGATTCAACTATGGCTACACCTTC	CSVGTQGFNYGYTF
TRBD2	TRBV7-2	TRBJ2-5	NA	TGTGCCAGCAGCTTAGAGCTCCTAGCGGGGGGGCGTCAAGAGACCCAGTACTTC	CASSLELLAGGRQETQYF
TRBD2	TRBV4-1	TRBJ2-7	NA	TGCGCCAGCAGCCAACCGGGACTAGCGGGAGGAACCGACTACGAGCAGTACTTC	CASSQPGLAGGTDYEQYF
TRBD2	TRBV13	TRBJ2-1	once	TGTGCCAGCAGCCCCGGGGGGTCCTCCTCCCATGAGCAGTTCTTC	CASSPGGSSSHEQFF
NA	TRBV6-5	TRBJ2-3	NA	TGTGCCAGCAGTCTCTCTCTGGGCGATACGCAGTATTTT	CASSLSLGDTQYF